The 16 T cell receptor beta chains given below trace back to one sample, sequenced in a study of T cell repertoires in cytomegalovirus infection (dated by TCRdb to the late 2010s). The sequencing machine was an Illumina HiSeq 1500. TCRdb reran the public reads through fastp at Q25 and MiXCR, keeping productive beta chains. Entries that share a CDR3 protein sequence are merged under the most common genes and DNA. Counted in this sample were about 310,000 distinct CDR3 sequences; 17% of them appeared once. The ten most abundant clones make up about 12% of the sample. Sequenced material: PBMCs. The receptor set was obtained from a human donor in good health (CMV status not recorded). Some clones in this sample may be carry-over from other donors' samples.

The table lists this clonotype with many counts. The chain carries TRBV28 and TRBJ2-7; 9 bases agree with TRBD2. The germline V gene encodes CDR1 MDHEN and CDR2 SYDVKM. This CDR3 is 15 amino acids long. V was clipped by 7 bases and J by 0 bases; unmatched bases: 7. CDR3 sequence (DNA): TGTGCCAGCAACAGCGGGGGGCAAAGCTCCTACGAGCAGTACTTC. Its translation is CASNSGGQSSYEQYF.

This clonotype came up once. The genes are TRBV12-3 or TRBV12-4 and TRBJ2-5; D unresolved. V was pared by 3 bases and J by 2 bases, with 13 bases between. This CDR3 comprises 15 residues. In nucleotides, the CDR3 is TGTGCCAGCAGTTTCGGCACAGCCACTCAAGAGACCCAGTACTTC. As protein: CASSFGTATQETQYF.

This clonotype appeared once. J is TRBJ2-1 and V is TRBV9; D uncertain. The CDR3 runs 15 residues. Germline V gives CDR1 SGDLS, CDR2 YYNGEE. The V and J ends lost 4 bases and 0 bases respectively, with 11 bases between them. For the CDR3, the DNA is TGTGCCAGCAGCTCGGGTTTTAGCTCCTACAATGAGCAGTTCTTC. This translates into CASSSGFSSYNEQFF.

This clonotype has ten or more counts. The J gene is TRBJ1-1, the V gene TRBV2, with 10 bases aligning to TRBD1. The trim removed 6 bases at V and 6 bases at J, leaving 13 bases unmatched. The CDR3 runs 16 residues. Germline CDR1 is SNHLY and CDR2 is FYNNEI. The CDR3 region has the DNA TGTGCCAGCAGCCGGGACAGGGGCCTGCGTTTTGCTGAAGCTTTCTTT. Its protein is CASSRDRGLRFAEAFF.

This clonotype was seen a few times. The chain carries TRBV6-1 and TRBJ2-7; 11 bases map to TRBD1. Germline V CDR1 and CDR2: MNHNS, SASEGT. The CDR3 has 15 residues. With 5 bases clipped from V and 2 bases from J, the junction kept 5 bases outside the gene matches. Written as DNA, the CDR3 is TGTGCCAGCAGTTATGGGACAGGGGGAGCCTACGAGCAGTACTTC. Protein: CASSYGTGGAYEQYF.

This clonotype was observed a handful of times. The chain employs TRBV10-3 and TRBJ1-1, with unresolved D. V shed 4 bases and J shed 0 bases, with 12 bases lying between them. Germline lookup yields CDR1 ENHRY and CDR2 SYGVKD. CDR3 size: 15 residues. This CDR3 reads CAISVNPAMNTEAFF. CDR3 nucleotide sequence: TGTGCCATCAGTGTTAACCCAGCTATGAACACTGAAGCTTTCTTT.

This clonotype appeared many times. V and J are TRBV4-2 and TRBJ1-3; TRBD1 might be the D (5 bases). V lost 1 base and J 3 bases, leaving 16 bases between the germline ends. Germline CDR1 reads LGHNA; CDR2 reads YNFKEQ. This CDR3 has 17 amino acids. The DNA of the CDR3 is TGTGCCAGCAGCCAAGTTCGGGCAGGGCGTAGTGGAAACACCATATATTTT. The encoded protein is CASSQVRAGRSGNTIYF.

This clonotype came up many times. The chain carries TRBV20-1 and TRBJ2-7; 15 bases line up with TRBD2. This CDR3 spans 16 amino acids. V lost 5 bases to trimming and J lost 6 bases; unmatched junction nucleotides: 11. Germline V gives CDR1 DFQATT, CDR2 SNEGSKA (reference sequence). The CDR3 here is CSAAGLAGGQGSEQYF. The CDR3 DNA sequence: TGCAGTGCTGCCGGACTAGCGGGGGGGCAGGGGAGCGAGCAGTACTTC.

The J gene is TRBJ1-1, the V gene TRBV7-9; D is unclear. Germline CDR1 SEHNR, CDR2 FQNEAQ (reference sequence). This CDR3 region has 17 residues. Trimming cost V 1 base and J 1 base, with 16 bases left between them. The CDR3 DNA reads TGTGCCAGCAGCTTAGTTGACTTTCGGCGATCGAACACTGAAGCTTTCTTT. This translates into CASSLVDFRRSNTEAFF.

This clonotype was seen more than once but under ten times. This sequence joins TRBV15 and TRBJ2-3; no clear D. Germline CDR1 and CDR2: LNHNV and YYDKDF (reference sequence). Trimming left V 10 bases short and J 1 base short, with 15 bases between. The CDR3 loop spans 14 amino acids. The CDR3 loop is CAIPAIDGTDTQYF. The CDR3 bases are TGTGCCATCCCCGCGATCGATGGCACAGATACGCAGTATTTT.

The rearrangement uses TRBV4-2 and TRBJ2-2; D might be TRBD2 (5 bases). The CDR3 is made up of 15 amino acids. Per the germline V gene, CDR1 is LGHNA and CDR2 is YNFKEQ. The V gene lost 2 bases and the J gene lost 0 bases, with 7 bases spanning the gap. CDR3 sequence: CASSQKDSNTGELFF. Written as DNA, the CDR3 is TGTGCCAGCAGCCAAAAGGACTCGAACACCGGGGAGCTGTTTTTT.

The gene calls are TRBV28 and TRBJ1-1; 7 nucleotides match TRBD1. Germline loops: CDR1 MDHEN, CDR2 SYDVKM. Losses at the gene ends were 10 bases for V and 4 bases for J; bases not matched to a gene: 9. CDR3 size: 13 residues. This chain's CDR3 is CAIQQGWSTEAFF. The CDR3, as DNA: TGTGCCATACAACAGGGGTGGTCCACTGAAGCTTTCTTT.

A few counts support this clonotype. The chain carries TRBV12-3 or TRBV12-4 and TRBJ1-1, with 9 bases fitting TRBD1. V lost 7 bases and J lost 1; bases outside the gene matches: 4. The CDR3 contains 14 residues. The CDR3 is CASNMGQGNTEAFF. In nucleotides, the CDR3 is TGTGCCAGCAACATGGGACAGGGGAACACTGAAGCTTTCTTT.

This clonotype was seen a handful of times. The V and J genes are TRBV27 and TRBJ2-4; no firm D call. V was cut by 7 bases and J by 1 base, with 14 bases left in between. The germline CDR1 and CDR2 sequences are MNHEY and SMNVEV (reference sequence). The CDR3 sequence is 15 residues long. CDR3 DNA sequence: TGTGCCAGCATATCGCGTGAAGGGGCCAAAAACATTCAGTACTTC. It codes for CASISREGAKNIQYF.

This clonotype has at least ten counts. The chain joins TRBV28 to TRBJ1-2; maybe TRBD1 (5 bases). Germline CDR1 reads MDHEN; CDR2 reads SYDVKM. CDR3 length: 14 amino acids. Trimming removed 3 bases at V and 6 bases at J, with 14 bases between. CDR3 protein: CASSFGTTGNGYTF. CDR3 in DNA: TGTGCCAGCAGTTTCGGGACCACCGGCAATGGCTACACCTTC.

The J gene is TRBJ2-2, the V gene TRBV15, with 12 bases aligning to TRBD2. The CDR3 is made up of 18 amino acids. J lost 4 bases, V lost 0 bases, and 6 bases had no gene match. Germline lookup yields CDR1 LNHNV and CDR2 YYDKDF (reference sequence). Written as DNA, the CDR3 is TGTGCCACCAGCAGAGATCGACTAGCGGGGGCGGGCACCGGGGAGCTGTTTTTT. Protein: CATSRDRLAGAGTGELFF.